These T cell receptor beta chains were read from a single sample in a study of T cells in localized non-small cell lung cancer. TCRdb's copy holds only in-frame clones and misses some; the assay was immunoSEQ multiplex PCR. This table holds 35,000 to 45,000 clones, roughly 87% found once. The material sequenced was peripheral blood, taken before any cancer treatment. Source of these receptors: a male donor at least 60 years old with stage III squamous cell lung carcinoma. The CDR3 runs from the conserved cysteine through the conserved F or W. The order of the fields is CDR3 DNA, CDR3 protein, V gene, J gene, D gene, clone size. D genes are given only for firm matches. Clone size is not always given. Where it is, it says once, few, many or a class for expanded clones.

cdr3_nt: TGTGCCAGCAGTTCGGGACCCTACAATGAGCAGTTCTTC; cdr3_aa: CASSSGPYNEQFF; v_call: TRBV27; j_call: TRBJ2-1; d_call: .; clone_size: .
cdr3_nt: TGTGCCAGTAGTACAGGCTCTGGAAACACCATATATTTT; cdr3_aa: CASSTGSGNTIYF; v_call: TRBV19; j_call: TRBJ1-3; d_call: .; clone_size: .
cdr3_nt: TGTGCCAGCAGCTCCTCGGGAGGATCTACCCAAAGTCTCAATGAGCAGTTCTTC; cdr3_aa: CASSSSGGSTQSLNEQFF; v_call: TRBV7-3; j_call: TRBJ2-1; d_call: TRBD2; clone_size: once
cdr3_nt: TGCGCCAGCAGCTTGGGAGGGGGCTCACGCGGGGAGCTGTTTTTT; cdr3_aa: CASSLGGGSRGELFF; v_call: TRBV5-1; j_call: TRBJ2-2; d_call: TRBD1; clone_size: .
cdr3_nt: TGCGCCAGCAGCCAATTAACGGGGAGGGGTACTAGCTATGGCTACACCTTC; cdr3_aa: CASSQLTGRGTSYGYTF; v_call: TRBV4-1; j_call: TRBJ1-2; d_call: .; clone_size: .
cdr3_nt: TGTGCCAGCAGCTCCCAGGGGATGGATTCACCCCTCCACTTT; cdr3_aa: CASSSQGMDSPLHF; v_call: TRBV5-5; j_call: TRBJ1-6; d_call: .; clone_size: .
cdr3_nt: TGTGCCAGTAGCCTTGGGCGTAACACTGAAGCTTTCTTT; cdr3_aa: CASSLGRNTEAFF; v_call: TRBV19; j_call: TRBJ1-1; d_call: .; clone_size: few
cdr3_nt: TGTGCCAGCAGCCGGGGGGATAGCTACAATGAGCAGTTCTTC; cdr3_aa: CASSRGDSYNEQFF; v_call: TRBV7-6; j_call: TRBJ2-1; d_call: TRBD2; clone_size: .
cdr3_nt: TGTGCCAGCATAGGGTCCTCTGGAAACACCATATATTTT; cdr3_aa: CASIGSSGNTIYF; v_call: TRBV7-8; j_call: TRBJ1-3; d_call: .; clone_size: .
cdr3_nt: TGTGCCAGCAGTTCCGGGAGCTACAATGAGCAGTTCTTC; cdr3_aa: CASSSGSYNEQFF; v_call: TRBV2; j_call: TRBJ2-1; d_call: .; clone_size: .
cdr3_nt: TGTGCCAGCAGCTTCGGACAGGCACTCTCTGGAAACACCATATATTTT; cdr3_aa: CASSFGQALSGNTIYF; v_call: TRBV7-9; j_call: TRBJ1-3; d_call: TRBD1; clone_size: once
cdr3_nt: TGTGCCAGCAGCTTAAAGGGGGACAGTGGAAACACCATATATTTT; cdr3_aa: CASSLKGDSGNTIYF; v_call: TRBV7-7; j_call: TRBJ1-3; d_call: TRBD1; clone_size: .
cdr3_nt: TGTGCCAGCAGAGAGCGGGGGAGGTACAATGAGCAGTTCTTC; cdr3_aa: CASRERGRYNEQFF; v_call: TRBV6-1; j_call: TRBJ2-1; d_call: TRBD2; clone_size: .
cdr3_nt: TGTGCCAGCAGTCAGGGGCCGGGCTACACCTTC; cdr3_aa: CASSQGPGYTF; v_call: TRBV5-4; j_call: TRBJ1-2; d_call: .; clone_size: few
cdr3_nt: TGTGCCAGCAGCTTAGGCACAGGGGTAGATACGCAGTATTTT; cdr3_aa: CASSLGTGVDTQYF; v_call: TRBV11-1; j_call: TRBJ2-3; d_call: TRBD1; clone_size: .
cdr3_nt: TGTGCCAGAAGTGCGGGACTAGCGGGCTACAATGAGCAGTTCTTC; cdr3_aa: CARSAGLAGYNEQFF; v_call: TRBV9; j_call: TRBJ2-1; d_call: TRBD2; clone_size: .
cdr3_nt: TGTGCCACCAGCGGGAAGACAGGGGGTAATGAAAAACTGTTTTTT; cdr3_aa: CATSGKTGGNEKLFF; v_call: TRBV15; j_call: TRBJ1-4; d_call: TRBD1; clone_size: .
cdr3_nt: TGTGCCTGGTCGGGACAGGGGGGGGACTATGGCTACACCTTC; cdr3_aa: CAWSGQGGDYGYTF; v_call: TRBV30; j_call: TRBJ1-2; d_call: TRBD1; clone_size: .
cdr3_nt: TGTGCCAGCAGCTTACAACAGGGCCTCTACGAGCAGTACTTC; cdr3_aa: CASSLQQGLYEQYF; v_call: TRBV7-6; j_call: TRBJ2-7; d_call: .; clone_size: .
cdr3_nt: TGTGCTAGTGGCCGATACTACCCGAACACCGGGGAGCTGTTTTTT; cdr3_aa: CASGRYYPNTGELFF; v_call: TRBV12-5; j_call: TRBJ2-2; d_call: .; clone_size: .
cdr3_nt: TGCGCCAGCAGCCCACAGGGGAACACCGGGGAGCTGTTTTTT; cdr3_aa: CASSPQGNTGELFF; v_call: TRBV5-1; j_call: TRBJ2-2; d_call: .; clone_size: .
cdr3_nt: TGTGCCAGCAGTGACTCGAGGCGACAGCCCCAGCATTTT; cdr3_aa: CASSDSRRQPQHF; v_call: TRBV6-4; j_call: TRBJ1-5; d_call: .; clone_size: .
cdr3_nt: TGTGCCAGCTCACCAAATAGGGATTACGAGCAGTACTTC; cdr3_aa: CASSPNRDYEQYF; v_call: TRBV18; j_call: TRBJ2-7; d_call: .; clone_size: .
cdr3_nt: TGTGCCAGCAGTGAAGCGTCTGAGATTCCCTACGAGCAGTACTTC; cdr3_aa: CASSEASEIPYEQYF; v_call: TRBV6-1; j_call: TRBJ2-7; d_call: .; clone_size: few
cdr3_nt: TGTGCCAGCAGCTTAGGACGGACTAGCAATCAGCCCCAGCATTTT; cdr3_aa: CASSLGRTSNQPQHF; v_call: TRBV5-6; j_call: TRBJ1-5; d_call: .; clone_size: .
cdr3_nt: TGTGCCAGCAGCTTGGGACAGTCTAACCAGTTCTTC; cdr3_aa: CASSLGQSNQFF; v_call: TRBV5-6; j_call: TRBJ2-1; d_call: .; clone_size: .
cdr3_nt: TGTGCCAGCAGCTTATTCAGGGGGGACTATGGCTACACCTTC; cdr3_aa: CASSLFRGDYGYTF; v_call: TRBV11-1; j_call: TRBJ1-2; d_call: TRBD1; clone_size: .
cdr3_nt: TGTGCCAGCAGTAAATACAGCAGTGAGAATACTGAAGCTTTCTTT; cdr3_aa: CASSKYSSENTEAFF; v_call: TRBV2; j_call: TRBJ1-1; d_call: .; clone_size: .
cdr3_nt: TGTGCCAGCAGCTTGGCCCCACTAGCGGAGTACAATGAGCAGTTCTTC; cdr3_aa: CASSLAPLAEYNEQFF; v_call: TRBV5-5; j_call: TRBJ2-1; d_call: TRBD2; clone_size: .
cdr3_nt: TGTGCCAGCAGTGAGGGTGGTTACAATGAGCAGTTCTTC; cdr3_aa: CASSEGGYNEQFF; v_call: TRBV2; j_call: TRBJ2-1; d_call: .; clone_size: .
cdr3_nt: TGTGCCAGCAGCTTGTCGGGCGTAGGGGGAGAGACCCAGTACTTC; cdr3_aa: CASSLSGVGGETQYF; v_call: TRBV5-6; j_call: TRBJ2-5; d_call: .; clone_size: .
cdr3_nt: TGCGCCAGCTGGATGGGTCTAACGGGTGCAGATACGCAGTATTTT; cdr3_aa: CASWMGLTGADTQYF; v_call: TRBV5-1; j_call: TRBJ2-3; d_call: .; clone_size: few
cdr3_nt: TGTGCCAGCAGCTTAAGGCAGGACACCGGGGAGCTGTTTTTT; cdr3_aa: CASSLRQDTGELFF; v_call: TRBV7-7; j_call: TRBJ2-2; d_call: .; clone_size: few
cdr3_nt: TGTGCCAGCAGCCCCGACGGGACAGGCTACGAGCAGTACTTC; cdr3_aa: CASSPDGTGYEQYF; v_call: TRBV7-9; j_call: TRBJ2-7; d_call: TRBD1; clone_size: .
cdr3_nt: TGTGCCAGCAGCCCCCAAGGGGAGGGCAATCAGCCCCAGCATTTT; cdr3_aa: CASSPQGEGNQPQHF; v_call: TRBV27; j_call: TRBJ1-5; d_call: .; clone_size: few
cdr3_nt: TGTGCCAGCAGCTTGGGACTAGCGGGAGCCGGAGAGACCCAGTACTTC; cdr3_aa: CASSLGLAGAGETQYF; v_call: TRBV5-6; j_call: TRBJ2-5; d_call: TRBD2; clone_size: .
cdr3_nt: TGTGCCAGCAGGACCCAAGAGACCCAGTACTTC; cdr3_aa: CASRTQETQYF; v_call: TRBV27; j_call: TRBJ2-5; d_call: .; clone_size: .
cdr3_nt: TGTGCCAGCAGCTTGGGTACCGGGGAGCTGTTTTTT; cdr3_aa: CASSLGTGELFF; v_call: TRBV7-9; j_call: TRBJ2-2; d_call: .; clone_size: .
cdr3_nt: TGTGCCAGCAGTGAAGATAATTCACCCCTCCACTTT; cdr3_aa: CASSEDNSPLHF; v_call: TRBV6-1; j_call: TRBJ1-6; d_call: .; clone_size: .
cdr3_nt: TGTGCCAGCAGCACCAGGGACCGGGACGAGCAGTACTTC; cdr3_aa: CASSTRDRDEQYF; v_call: TRBV9; j_call: TRBJ2-7; d_call: .; clone_size: once
cdr3_nt: TGCGCCAGCAGTGAGTTGCTCGGGAGACAGGGCCACACCTTC; cdr3_aa: CASSELLGRQGHTF; v_call: TRBV10-1; j_call: TRBJ1-2; d_call: TRBD1; clone_size: .
cdr3_nt: TGTGCCAGCCGGGACAGCCTCTATGGCTACACCTTC; cdr3_aa: CASRDSLYGYTF; v_call: TRBV6-5; j_call: TRBJ1-2; d_call: TRBD1; clone_size: .
cdr3_nt: TGCGCCAGCAGCCGTGAGACTAGCGGGAAGTACAATGAGCAGTTCTTC; cdr3_aa: CASSRETSGKYNEQFF; v_call: TRBV5-1; j_call: TRBJ2-1; d_call: TRBD2; clone_size: .
cdr3_nt: TGTGCCAGCAGCCAAGTTGTGGGGGAAGGGACTGAAGCTTTCTTT; cdr3_aa: CASSQVVGEGTEAFF; v_call: TRBV14; j_call: TRBJ1-1; d_call: .; clone_size: .
cdr3_nt: TGTGCCAGTAGCCCCAGGGACGGCTCCTACGAGCAGTACTTC; cdr3_aa: CASSPRDGSYEQYF; v_call: TRBV19; j_call: TRBJ2-7; d_call: .; clone_size: few
cdr3_nt: TGTGCCAGCAGCGACCTGAGGGGTACCACTTTAGATGAAGCTTTCTTT; cdr3_aa: CASSDLRGTTLDEAFF; v_call: TRBV9; j_call: TRBJ1-1; d_call: .; clone_size: .
cdr3_nt: .; cdr3_aa: CAISESLAGAQIRSIF; v_call: TRBV10-3; j_call: TRBJ2-3; d_call: .; clone_size: .
cdr3_nt: TGTGCCAGCAGCTTAGCTCTGGCGGGGGAGACCCAGTACTTC; cdr3_aa: CASSLALAGETQYF; v_call: TRBV7-2; j_call: TRBJ2-5; d_call: .; clone_size: .
cdr3_nt: TGTGCCAGCAGCTTAGGGTCAGGAGATGAAAAACTGTTTTTT; cdr3_aa: CASSLGSGDEKLFF; v_call: TRBV11-2; j_call: TRBJ1-4; d_call: .; clone_size: .
cdr3_nt: TGCGCCAGCAGTATTACGGCAGATACGCAGTATTTT; cdr3_aa: CASSITADTQYF; v_call: TRBV10-2; j_call: TRBJ2-3; d_call: .; clone_size: .